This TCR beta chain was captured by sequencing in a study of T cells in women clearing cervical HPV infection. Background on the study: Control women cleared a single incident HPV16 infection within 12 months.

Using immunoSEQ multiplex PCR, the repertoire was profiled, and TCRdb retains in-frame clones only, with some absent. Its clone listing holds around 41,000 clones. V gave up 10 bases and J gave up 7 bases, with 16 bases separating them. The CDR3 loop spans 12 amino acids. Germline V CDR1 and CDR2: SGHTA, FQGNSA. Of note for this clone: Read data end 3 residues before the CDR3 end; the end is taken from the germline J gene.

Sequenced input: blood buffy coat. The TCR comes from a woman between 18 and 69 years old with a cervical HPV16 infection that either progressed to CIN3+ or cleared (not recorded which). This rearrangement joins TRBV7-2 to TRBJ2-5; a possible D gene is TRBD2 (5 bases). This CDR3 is CANNSLRGTQYF. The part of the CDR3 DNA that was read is TGTGCCAACAACTCATTACGGGGGACC. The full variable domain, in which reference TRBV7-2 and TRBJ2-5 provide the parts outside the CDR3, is GAGVSQSPSNKVTEKGKDVELRCDPISGHTALYWYRQSLGQGLEFLIYFQGNSAPDKSGLPSDRFSAERTGGSVSTLTIQRTQQEDSAVYLCANNSLRGTQYFGPGTRLLVL.